The following is a T cell receptor beta chain sequence with its context. A much larger clone differs by one base, so this may be a read error. The CDR3 has 13 residues. Germline-derived CDR1 and CDR2 are KGHSH and LQKENI. Three rounds of nested PCR, following a modified ARM-PCR protocol, produced the TCRbeta library. One entry per CDR3 protein results from TCRdb running MiXCR on the multiplex PCR reads. Among more than 55,000 distinct CDR3 sequences listed, approximately 73% were seen once. This sample stems from a study of tumor and adjacent non-tumor tissue in lung cancer. This sample's RNA came from whole unsorted tissue. Distant lung tissue was collected more than 3 cm away from the tumor edge.

This chain joins TRBV18 and TRBJ2-1; D call uncertain. Sample: distant non-tumor lung tissue. The source is a man in his sixties with non-small cell lung cancer. The CDR3 loop reads CASSPGSNNVQFF. The CDR3 coding sequence is TGTGCCAGCTCACCCGGAAGCAACAATGTGCAGTTCTTC. Looking up the rest from reference TRBV18 and TRBJ2-1 gives the full variable domain: NAGVMQNPRHLVRRRGQEARLRCSPMKGHSHVYWYRQLPEEGLKFMVYLQKENIIDESGMPKERFSAEFPKEGPSILRIQQVVRGDSAAYFCASSPGSNNVQFFGPGTRLTVL.